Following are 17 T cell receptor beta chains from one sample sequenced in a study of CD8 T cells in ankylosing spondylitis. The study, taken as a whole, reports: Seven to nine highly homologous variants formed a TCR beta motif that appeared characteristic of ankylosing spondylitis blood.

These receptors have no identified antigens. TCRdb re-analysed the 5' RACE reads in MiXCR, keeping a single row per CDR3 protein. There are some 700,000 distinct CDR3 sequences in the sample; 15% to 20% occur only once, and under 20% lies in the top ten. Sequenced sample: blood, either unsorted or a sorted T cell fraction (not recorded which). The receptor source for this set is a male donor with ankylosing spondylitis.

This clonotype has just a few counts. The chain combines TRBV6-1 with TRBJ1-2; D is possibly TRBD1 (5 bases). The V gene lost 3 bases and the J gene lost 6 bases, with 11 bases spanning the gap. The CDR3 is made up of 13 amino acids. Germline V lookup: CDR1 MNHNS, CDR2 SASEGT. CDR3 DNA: TGTGCCAGCAGTGACAGGGTGCTGGATGGCTACACCTTC. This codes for CASSDRVLDGYTF.

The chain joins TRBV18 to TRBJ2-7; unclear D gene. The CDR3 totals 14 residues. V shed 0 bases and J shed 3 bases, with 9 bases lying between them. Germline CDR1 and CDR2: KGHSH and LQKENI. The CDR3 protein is CASSPPYGDYEQYF. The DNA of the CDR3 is TGTGCCAGCTCACCACCGTACGGTGACTACGAGCAGTACTTC.

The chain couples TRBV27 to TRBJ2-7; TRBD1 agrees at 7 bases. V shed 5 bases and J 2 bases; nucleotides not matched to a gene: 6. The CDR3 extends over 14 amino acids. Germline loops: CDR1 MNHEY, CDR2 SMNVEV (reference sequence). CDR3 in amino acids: CASSEGQYTYEQYF. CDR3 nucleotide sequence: TGTGCCAGCAGTGAGGGACAGTACACCTACGAGCAGTACTTC.

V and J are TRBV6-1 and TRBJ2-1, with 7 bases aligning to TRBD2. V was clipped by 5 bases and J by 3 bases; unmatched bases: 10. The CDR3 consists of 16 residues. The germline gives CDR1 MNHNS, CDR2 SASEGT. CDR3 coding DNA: TGTGCCAGCAGTCGCTCCGGGACTAATATCTACAATGAGCAGTTCTTC. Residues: CASSRSGTNIYNEQFF.

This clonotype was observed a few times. The CDR3 region is CSAKPGTGGLMNTEAFF. CDR3 nucleotides: TGCAGTGCTAAACCCGGGACAGGGGGTTTAATGAACACTGAAGCTTTCTTT. The rearrangement joins TRBV20-1 to TRBJ1-1, with TRBD1 identical over 11 bases. The CDR3 extends over 17 amino acids. The germline CDR1 and CDR2 sequences are DFQATT and SNEGSKA (reference sequence). The junction had 10 bases not matched to a gene; V was cut back by 4 bases and J by 0 bases.

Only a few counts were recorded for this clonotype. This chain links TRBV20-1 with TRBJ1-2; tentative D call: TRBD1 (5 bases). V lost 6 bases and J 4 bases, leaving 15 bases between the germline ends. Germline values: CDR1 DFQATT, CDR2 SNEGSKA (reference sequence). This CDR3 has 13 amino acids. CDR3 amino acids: CSAERQGTYGYTF. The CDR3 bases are TGCAGTGCGGAACGGCAGGGAACCTATGGCTACACCTTC.

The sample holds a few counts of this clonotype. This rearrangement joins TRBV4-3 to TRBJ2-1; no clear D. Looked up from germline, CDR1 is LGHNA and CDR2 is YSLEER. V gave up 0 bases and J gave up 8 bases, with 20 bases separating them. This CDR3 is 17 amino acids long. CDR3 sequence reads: CASSQDLQPTLVYEQFF. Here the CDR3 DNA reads TGCGCCAGCAGCCAAGATTTGCAGCCTACCCTCGTGTATGAGCAGTTCTTC.

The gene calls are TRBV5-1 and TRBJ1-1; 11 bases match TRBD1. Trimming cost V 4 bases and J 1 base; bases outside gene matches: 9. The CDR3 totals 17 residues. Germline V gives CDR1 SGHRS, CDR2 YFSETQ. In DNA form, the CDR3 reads TGCGCCAGCAGCAACACGGGACAGGGGGGGCCGAACACTGAAGCTTTCTTT. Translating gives CASSNTGQGGPNTEAFF.

The CDR3 is CASSLQGALYGYTF. The CDR3 DNA reads as TGCGCCAGCAGCTTACAGGGGGCCCTCTATGGCTACACCTTC. The chain is built from TRBV5-1 and TRBJ1-2; 9 positions match TRBD1. This CDR3 comprises 14 residues. The germline gives CDR1 SGHRS, CDR2 YFSETQ. J gave up 4 bases and V 2 bases, and 3 bases lay outside the gene matches.

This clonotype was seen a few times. CDR3 sequence: CASSASGGTDTQYF. CDR3 in DNA: TGTGCCAGCAGTGCTAGCGGGGGCACAGATACGCAGTATTTT. J is TRBJ2-3 and V is TRBV6-4; 9 nucleotides line up with TRBD2. After removal of 4 bases from V and 1 base from J, the junction contained 0 bases not matched to a gene. CDR1 is MRHNA, CDR2 SNTAGT, per germline. The CDR3 loop spans 14 amino acids.

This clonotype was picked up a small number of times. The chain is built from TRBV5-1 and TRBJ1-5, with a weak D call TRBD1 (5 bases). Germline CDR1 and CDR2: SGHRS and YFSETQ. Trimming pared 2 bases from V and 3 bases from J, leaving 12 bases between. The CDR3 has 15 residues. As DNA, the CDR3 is TGCGCCAGCAGCTTCAATTCAGGGTCCAATCAGCCCCAGCATTTT. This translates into CASSFNSGSNQPQHF.

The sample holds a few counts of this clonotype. CDR3 amino acids: CASREASGQETQYF. CDR3 nucleotide sequence: TGTGCCAGCAGGGAAGCTAGCGGACAAGAGACCCAGTACTTC. The rearrangement links TRBV12-1 to TRBJ2-5; TRBD2, the D gene given by the table, was not confirmed from the DNA. TRBV12-1 corresponds to a pseudogene. The CDR3 has 14 residues.

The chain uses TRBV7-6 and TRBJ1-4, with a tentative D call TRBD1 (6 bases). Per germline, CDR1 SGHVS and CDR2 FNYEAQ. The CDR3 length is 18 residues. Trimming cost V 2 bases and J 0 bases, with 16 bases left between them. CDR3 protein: CASSLSPQGPATNEKLFF. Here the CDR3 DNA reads TGTGCCAGCAGCTTATCCCCTCAGGGGCCCGCAACTAATGAAAAACTGTTTTTT.

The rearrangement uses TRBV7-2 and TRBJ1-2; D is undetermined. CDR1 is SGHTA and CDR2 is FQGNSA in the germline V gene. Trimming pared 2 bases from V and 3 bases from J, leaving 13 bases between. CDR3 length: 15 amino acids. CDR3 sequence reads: CASSLKVDPYYGYTF. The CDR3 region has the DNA TGTGCCAGCAGCTTAAAAGTGGATCCATACTATGGCTACACCTTC.

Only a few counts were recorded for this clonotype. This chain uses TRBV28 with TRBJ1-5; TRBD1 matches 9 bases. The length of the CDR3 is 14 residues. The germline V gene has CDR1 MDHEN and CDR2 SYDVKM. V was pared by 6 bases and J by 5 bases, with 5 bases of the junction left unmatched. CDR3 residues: CASSSDRGYQPQHF. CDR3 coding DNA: TGTGCCAGCAGCTCGGACAGGGGTTATCAGCCCCAGCATTTT. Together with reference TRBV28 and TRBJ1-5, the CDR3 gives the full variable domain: DVKVTQSSRYLVKRTGEKVFLECVQDMDHENMFWYRQDPGLGLRLIYFSYDVKMKEKGDIPEGYSVSREKKERFSLILESASTNQTSMYLCASSSDRGYQPQHFGDGTRLSIL.

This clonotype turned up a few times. CDR3 loop: CASGAGESYEQYF. The CDR3 DNA sequence: TGTGCCAGTGGGGCCGGGGAGTCCTACGAGCAGTACTTC. This chain joins TRBV19 and TRBJ2-7; TRBD1 or TRBD2 may be the D gene (5 bases each). Germline values: CDR1 LNHDA, CDR2 SQIVND (reference sequence). V gave up 8 bases and J gave up 1 base, with 12 bases separating them. The CDR3 is 13 residues long.

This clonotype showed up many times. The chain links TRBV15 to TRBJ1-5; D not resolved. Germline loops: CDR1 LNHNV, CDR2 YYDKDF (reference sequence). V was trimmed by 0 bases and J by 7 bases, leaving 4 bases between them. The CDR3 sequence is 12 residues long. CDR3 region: CATSRDHQPQHF. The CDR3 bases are TGTGCCACCAGCAGAGATCACCAGCCCCAGCATTTT. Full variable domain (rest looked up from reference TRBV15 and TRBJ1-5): DAMVIQNPRYQVTQFGKPVTLSCSQTLNHNVMYWYQQKSSQAPKLLFHYYDKDFNNEADTPDNFQSRRPNTSFCFLDIRSPGLGDTAMYLCATSRDHQPQHFGDGTRLSIL.